This is a list of T cell receptor beta chains from one sample in a study of control samples from healthy donors and cancer patients. Data came from immunoSEQ multiplex PCR; TCRdb stores just in-frame clones and leaves some out. The table lists around 86,000 clones, around 90% of them singletons. Sequenced input: PBMCs. These receptors came from a woman aged 55 to 70 with head and neck cancer. Both conserved end residues are part of each CDR3. Each record gives: clone size, J gene, V gene, D gene, CDR3 DNA, CDR3 protein. The D gene is left open where the match is weak. Clone sizes are given selectively: once, few, many, or a class where the clone is expanded.

once	TRBJ2-1	TRBV6-5	-	TGTGCCAGCAGTTACCGGAGGCCTACCACTTCCAATGAGCAGTTCTTC	CASSYRRPTTSNEQFF
once	TRBJ2-6	TRBV29-1	-	TGCAGCGTTGAAACTCTGGGGCATGCTGGGGCCAACGTCCTGACTTTC	CSVETLGHAGANVLTF
-	TRBJ1-2	TRBV2	-	TGTGCCAGCAAAGAAGCTAACTATGGCTACACCTTC	CASKEANYGYTF
-	TRBJ2-1	TRBV19	-	TGTGCCAGTAGTATAATGGGGGGCGGCCTCAATGAGCAGTTCTTC	CASSIMGGGLNEQFF
few	TRBJ1-4	TRBV6-1	-	TGTGCCAGCAGTGACATGGGTGAAAAACTGTTTTTT	CASSDMGEKLFF
-	TRBJ2-3	TRBV3-1/TRBV3-2	-	TGTGCCAGCAACCAGAGGGGGAGGCCCACAGATACGCAGTATTTT	CASNQRGRPTDTQYF
-	TRBJ1-5	TRBV6-2/TRBV6-3	TRBD1	TGTGCCAGCAGCGGGACAGGGGAATCCTTATCTCAGCCCCAGCATTTT	CASSGTGESLSQPQHF
few	TRBJ2-7	TRBV7-2	TRBD1	TGTGCCAGCAGCTTGGTCGGGACAGGGCGGGGGAACTACGAGCAGTACTTC	CASSLVGTGRGNYEQYF
-	TRBJ2-1	TRBV18	-	TGTGCCAGCTCACCACCGTCGAAGTTTAATGAGCAGTTCTTC	CASSPPSKFNEQFF
-	TRBJ1-5	TRBV10-2	-	TGCGCCAGCATGGGTCAGTGGGGCCAGCCCCAGCATTTT	CASMGQWGQPQHF
-	TRBJ2-7	TRBV7-9	-	TGTGCCAGCAGCTTAGGCGGCCTATCCTACGAGCAGTACTTC	CASSLGGLSYEQYF
-	TRBJ1-5	TRBV12-5	-	TGTGCTAGTGCGTCAATGCGGGACGGGGTTGGTAGCAATCAGCCCCAGCATTTT	CASASMRDGVGSNQPQHF
once	TRBJ1-3	TRBV7-9	TRBD1	TGTGCCAGCAGCTTAGGGGGACAGGGGTCGGACACCATATATTTT	CASSLGGQGSDTIYF
-	TRBJ2-2	TRBV5-4	TRBD2	TGTGCCAGCAGCCCGGGACTAGCTGAAACCGGGGAGCTGTTTTTT	CASSPGLAETGELFF
once	TRBJ1-3	TRBV28	-	TGTGCCACCCTCAACCCCAGAGGAAACACCATATATTTT	CATLNPRGNTIYF
-	TRBJ2-2	TRBV14	TRBD2	TGTGCCAGCAGCGTCAGCGGGAGCACCGGGGAGCTGTTTTTT	CASSVSGSTGELFF
-	TRBJ2-7	TRBV24-1	TRBD1	TGTGCCACCAGTAAGGGACAGGGATACTACGAGCAGTACTTC	CATSKGQGYYEQYF
-	TRBJ2-7	TRBV6-5	TRBD2	TGTGCCAGCAGTTACCTAGCGGGAGCCTCCTACGAGCAGTACTTC	CASSYLAGASYEQYF
-	TRBJ2-1	TRBV5-6	TRBD2	TGTGCCAGCAGCTACGCGGGAGGACCCTACAATGAGCAGTTCTTC	CASSYAGGPYNEQFF
few	TRBJ2-7	TRBV11-2	-	TGTGCCAGCAGCTTAGGGGGGGGCAGGGACCACGAGCAGTACTTC	CASSLGGGRDHEQYF
-	TRBJ2-1	TRBV13	TRBD2	TGTGCCAGCAGCAGCGTGGGACTAGCGGGAAGAGGGAATGAGCAGTTCTTC	CASSSVGLAGRGNEQFF
-	TRBJ1-2	TRBV2	TRBD1	TGTGCCAGCAGTCCGACAGGGGACGGCTACACCTTC	CASSPTGDGYTF
-	TRBJ2-7	TRBV6-5	-	TGTGCCAGCAGTTACTTTCAGGGGCCATACGAGCAGTACTTC	CASSYFQGPYEQYF
-	TRBJ2-4	TRBV15	TRBD1	TGTGCCACCAGCTCCCGACAGGGGGAGGGATCCAAAAACATTCAGTACTTC	CATSSRQGEGSKNIQYF
-	TRBJ2-3	TRBV9	-	TGTGCCAGCAGCGTAGGACGGGGGAGCACAGATACGCAGTATTTT	CASSVGRGSTDTQYF
-	TRBJ2-6	TRBV19	TRBD1	TGTGCCAGTAGTATAGGAGGGGGCGGCTGGGCCAACGTCCTGACTTTC	CASSIGGGGWANVLTF
few	TRBJ1-5	TRBV5-1	-	TGCGCCAGCAGCTTGGAAGGGAGCAATCAGCCCCAGCATTTT	CASSLEGSNQPQHF
-	TRBJ2-1	TRBV19	TRBD2	TGTGCCAGTAGTGCCGGCGGGACTAGCGGAAAGCAGTTCTTC	CASSAGGTSGKQFF
-	TRBJ2-7	TRBV7-6	TRBD2	TGTGCCAGCAGCTTAGGCGGGGGTCCGGGCTACGAGCAGTACTTC	CASSLGGGPGYEQYF
-	TRBJ1-2	TRBV3-1/TRBV3-2	TRBD1	TGTGCCAGCAGCCAAGTACAGGGGGGAGGCTACACCTTC	CASSQVQGGGYTF
-	TRBJ2-7	TRBV4-1	-	TGCGCCAGCAGCCATCTGACAGGGGAGGGCTATCAGTACTTC	CASSHLTGEGYQYF
-	TRBJ2-7	TRBV6-5	-	TGTGCCAGCAGGGGCCCCGGGACAAAGTACGAGCAGTACTTC	CASRGPGTKYEQYF
few	TRBJ1-3	TRBV3-1/TRBV3-2	-	TGTGCCAGCAGCCCCCGCCACTCTGGAAACACCATATATTTT	CASSPRHSGNTIYF
-	TRBJ2-1	TRBV9	-	TGTGCCAGCAGCGTAGAAACAGGGCTATACAATGAGCAGTTCTTC	CASSVETGLYNEQFF
-	TRBJ2-7	TRBV14	TRBD1	TGTGCCAGCAGCCTATGGACAGGGGCCGAGCAGTACTTC	CASSLWTGAEQYF
-	TRBJ2-7	TRBV6-5	TRBD2	TGTGCCAGCAGAGGGACTAGCGGAGAGAACTTC	CASRGTSGENF
-	TRBJ2-1	TRBV7-2	TRBD2	TGTGCCATGACAGGCCTAGCGGGAGGAGTTGGGCAGTTCTTC	CAMTGLAGGVGQFF
-	TRBJ2-1	TRBV6-5	-	TGTGCCAGCAAAACAGGAACGATTGGTGAGCAGTTCTTC	CASKTGTIGEQFF
-	TRBJ2-3	TRBV5-6	TRBD1	TGTGCCAGCAGCCTAGGGGACAGGGCAAATACGCAGTATTTT	CASSLGDRANTQYF
-	TRBJ1-6	TRBV7-2	TRBD1	TGTGCCAGCAGCCGGGACAGGGCCTTTAATTCACCCCTCCACTTT	CASSRDRAFNSPLHF
-	TRBJ1-2	TRBV4-1	-	TGCGCCAGCAGCCTCACCGGCCGAGTAGCTAACTATGGCTACACCTTC	CASSLTGRVANYGYTF